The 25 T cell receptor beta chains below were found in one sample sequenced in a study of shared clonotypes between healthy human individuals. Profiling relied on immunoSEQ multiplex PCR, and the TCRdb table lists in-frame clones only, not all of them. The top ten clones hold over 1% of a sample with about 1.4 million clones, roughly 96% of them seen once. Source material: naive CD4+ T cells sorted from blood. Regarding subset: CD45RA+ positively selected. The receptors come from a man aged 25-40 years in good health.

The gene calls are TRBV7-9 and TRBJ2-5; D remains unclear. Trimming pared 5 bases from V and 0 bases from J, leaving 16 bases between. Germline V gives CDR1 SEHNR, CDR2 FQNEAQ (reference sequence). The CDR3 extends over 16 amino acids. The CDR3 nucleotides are TGTGCCAGCAGCAACGTAGGCGGTTTGTACCAAGAGACCCAGTACTTC. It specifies CASSNVGGLYQETQYF.

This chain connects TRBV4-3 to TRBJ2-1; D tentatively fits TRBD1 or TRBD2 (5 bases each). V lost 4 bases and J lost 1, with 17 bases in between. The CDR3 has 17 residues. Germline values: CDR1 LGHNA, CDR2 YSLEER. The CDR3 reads CASSPQPGTGSYNEQFF. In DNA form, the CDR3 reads TGCGCCAGCAGCCCACAGCCCGGGACCGGATCCTACAATGAGCAGTTCTTC.

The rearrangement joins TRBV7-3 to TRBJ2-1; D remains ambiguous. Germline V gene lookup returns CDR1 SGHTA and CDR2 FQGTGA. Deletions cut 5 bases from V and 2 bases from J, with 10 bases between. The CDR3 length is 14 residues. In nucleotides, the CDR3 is TGTGCCAGCAGCAAGAATACTGCCTACAATGAGCAGTTCTTC. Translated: CASSKNTAYNEQFF.

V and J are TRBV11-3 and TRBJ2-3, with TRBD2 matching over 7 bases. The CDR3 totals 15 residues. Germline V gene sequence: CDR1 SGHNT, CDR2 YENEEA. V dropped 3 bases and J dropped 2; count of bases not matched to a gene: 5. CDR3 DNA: TGTGCCAGCAGCTTTGCCGGGGACTACACAGATACGCAGTATTTT. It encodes CASSFAGDYTDTQYF.

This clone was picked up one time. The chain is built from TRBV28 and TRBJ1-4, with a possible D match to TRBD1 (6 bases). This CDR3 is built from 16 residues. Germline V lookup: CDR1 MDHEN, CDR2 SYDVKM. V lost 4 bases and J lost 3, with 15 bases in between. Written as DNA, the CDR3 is TGTGCCAGCAGTTCCTACCCGACAGGAGCTAATGAAAAACTGTTTTTT. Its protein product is CASSSYPTGANEKLFF.

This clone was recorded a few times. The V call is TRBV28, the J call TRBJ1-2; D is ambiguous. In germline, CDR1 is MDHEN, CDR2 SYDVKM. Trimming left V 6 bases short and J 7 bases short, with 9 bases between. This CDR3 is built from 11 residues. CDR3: CASSRAFGYTF. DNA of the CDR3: TGTGCCAGCAGCCGTGCCTTTGGCTACACCTTC.

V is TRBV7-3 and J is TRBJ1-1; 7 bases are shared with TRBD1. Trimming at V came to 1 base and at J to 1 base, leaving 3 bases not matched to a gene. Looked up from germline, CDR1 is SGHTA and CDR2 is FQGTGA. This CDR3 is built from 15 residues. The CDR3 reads CASSLMGQRNTEAFF. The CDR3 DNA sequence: TGTGCCAGCAGCTTAATGGGACAGAGGAACACTGAAGCTTTCTTT. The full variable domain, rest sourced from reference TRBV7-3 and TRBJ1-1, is GAGVSQTPSNKVTEKGKYVELRCDPISGHTALYWYRQSLGQGPEFLIYFQGTGAADDSGLPNDRFFAVRPEGSVSTLKIQRTERGDSAVYLCASSLMGQRNTEAFFGQGTRLTVV.

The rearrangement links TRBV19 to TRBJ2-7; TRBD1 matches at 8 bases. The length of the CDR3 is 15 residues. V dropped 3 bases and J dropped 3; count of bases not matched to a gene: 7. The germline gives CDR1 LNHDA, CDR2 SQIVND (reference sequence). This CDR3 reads CASSIVRTGLYEQYF. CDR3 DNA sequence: TGTGCCAGTAGTATCGTAAGGACAGGGCTCTACGAGCAGTACTTC.

The CDR3 sequence is CASSKPGTEAFF. DNA of the CDR3: TGCGCCAGCAGCAAGCCGGGAACTGAAGCTTTCTTT. V and J are TRBV4-1 and TRBJ1-1; no reliable D call. Germline loops: CDR1 MGHRA, CDR2 YSYEKL. With 5 bases removed from V and 5 bases from J, the gap between germline ends came to 9 bases. The CDR3 runs 12 residues.

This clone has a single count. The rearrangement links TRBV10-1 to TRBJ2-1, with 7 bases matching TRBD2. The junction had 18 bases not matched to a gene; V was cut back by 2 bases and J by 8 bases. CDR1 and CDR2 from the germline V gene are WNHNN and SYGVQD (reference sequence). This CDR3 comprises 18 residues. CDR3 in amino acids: CASSENGLGREKRDEQFF. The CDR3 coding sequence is TGCGCCAGCAGTGAGAATGGGTTGGGGCGGGAGAAGAGGGATGAGCAGTTCTTC.

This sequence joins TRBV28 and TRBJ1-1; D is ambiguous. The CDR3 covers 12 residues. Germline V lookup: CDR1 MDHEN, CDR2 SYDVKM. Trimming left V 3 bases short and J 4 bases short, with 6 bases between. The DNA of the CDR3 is TGTGCCAGCAGTTTGGCGGCCACTGAAGCTTTCTTT. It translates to CASSLAATEAFF.

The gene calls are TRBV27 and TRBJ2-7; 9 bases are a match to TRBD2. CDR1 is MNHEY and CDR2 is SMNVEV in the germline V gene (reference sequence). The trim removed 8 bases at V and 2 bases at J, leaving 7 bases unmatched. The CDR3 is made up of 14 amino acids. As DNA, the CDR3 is TGTGCCAGCCGGCGGGAGGGAGGGACCTACGAGCAGTACTTC. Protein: CASRREGGTYEQYF.

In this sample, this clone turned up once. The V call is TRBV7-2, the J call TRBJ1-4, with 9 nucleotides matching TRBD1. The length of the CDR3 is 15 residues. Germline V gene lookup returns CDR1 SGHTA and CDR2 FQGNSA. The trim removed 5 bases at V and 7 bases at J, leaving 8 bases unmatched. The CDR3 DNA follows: TGTGCCAGCAGCCCCCGGGACAGGGCCCGTGAAAAACTGTTTTTT. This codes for CASSPRDRAREKLFF. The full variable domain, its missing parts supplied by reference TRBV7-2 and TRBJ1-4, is GAGVSQSPSNKVTEKGKDVELRCDPISGHTALYWYRQSLGQGLEFLIYFQGNSAPDKSGLPSDRFSAERTGGSVSTLTIQRTQQEDSAVYLCASSPRDRAREKLFFGSGTQLSVL.

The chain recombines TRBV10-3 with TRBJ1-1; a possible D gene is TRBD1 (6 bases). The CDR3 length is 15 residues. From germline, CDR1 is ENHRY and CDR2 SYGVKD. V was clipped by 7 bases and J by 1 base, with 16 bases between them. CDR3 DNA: TGTGCCATCACTTCAAGGCGGGGGCAGAACACTGAAGCTTTCTTT. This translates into CAITSRRGQNTEAFF.

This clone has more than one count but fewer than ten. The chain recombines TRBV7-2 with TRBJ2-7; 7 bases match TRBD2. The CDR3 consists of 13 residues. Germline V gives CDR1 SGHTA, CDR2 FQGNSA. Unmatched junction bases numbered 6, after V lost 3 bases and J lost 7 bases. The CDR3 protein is CASSLGSGGEQYF. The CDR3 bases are TGTGCCAGCAGCTTGGGCTCCGGGGGGGAGCAGTACTTC.

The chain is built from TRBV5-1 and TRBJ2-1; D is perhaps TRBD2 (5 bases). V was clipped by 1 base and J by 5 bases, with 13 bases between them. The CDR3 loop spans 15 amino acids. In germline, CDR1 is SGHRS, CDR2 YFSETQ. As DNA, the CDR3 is TGCGCCAGCAGCTTGAAGCTCTCGGGGAACAATGAGCAGTTCTTC. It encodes CASSLKLSGNNEQFF.

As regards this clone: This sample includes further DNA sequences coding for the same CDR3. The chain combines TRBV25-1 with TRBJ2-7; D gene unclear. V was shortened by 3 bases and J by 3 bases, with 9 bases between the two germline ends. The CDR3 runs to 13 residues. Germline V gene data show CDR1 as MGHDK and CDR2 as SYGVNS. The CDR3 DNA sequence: TGTGCCAGCAGTGAGGCCAGCCTCTACGAGCAGTACTTC. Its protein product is CASSEASLYEQYF.

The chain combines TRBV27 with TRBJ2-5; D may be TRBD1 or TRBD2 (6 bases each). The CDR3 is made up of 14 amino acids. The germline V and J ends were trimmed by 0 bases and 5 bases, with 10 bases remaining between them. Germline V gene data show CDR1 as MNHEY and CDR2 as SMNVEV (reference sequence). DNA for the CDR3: TGTGCCAGCAGTTTATCATGGGGGGCCGAGACCCAGTACTTC. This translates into CASSLSWGAETQYF.

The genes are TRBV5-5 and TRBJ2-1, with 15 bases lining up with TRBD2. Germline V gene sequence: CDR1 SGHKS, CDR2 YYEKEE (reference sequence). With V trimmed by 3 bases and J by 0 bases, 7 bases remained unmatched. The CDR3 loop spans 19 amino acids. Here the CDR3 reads CASSSGLAGGLSSYNEQFF. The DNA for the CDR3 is TGTGCCAGCAGCTCGGGACTAGCGGGAGGCCTGTCCTCCTACAATGAGCAGTTCTTC.

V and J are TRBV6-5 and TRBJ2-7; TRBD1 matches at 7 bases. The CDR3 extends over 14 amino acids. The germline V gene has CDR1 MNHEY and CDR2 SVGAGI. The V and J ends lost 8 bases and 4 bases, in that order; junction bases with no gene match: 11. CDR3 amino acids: CASAEGGRGYEQYF. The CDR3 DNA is TGTGCCAGCGCGGAAGGGGGCCGAGGTTACGAGCAGTACTTC.

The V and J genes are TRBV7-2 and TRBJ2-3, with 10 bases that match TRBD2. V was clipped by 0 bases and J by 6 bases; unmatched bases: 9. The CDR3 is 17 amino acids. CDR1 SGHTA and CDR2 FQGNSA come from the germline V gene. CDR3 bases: TGTGCCAGCAGCTTAGCCGTTACTAGCGGGATTGGGGATACGCAGTATTTT. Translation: CASSLAVTSGIGDTQYF.

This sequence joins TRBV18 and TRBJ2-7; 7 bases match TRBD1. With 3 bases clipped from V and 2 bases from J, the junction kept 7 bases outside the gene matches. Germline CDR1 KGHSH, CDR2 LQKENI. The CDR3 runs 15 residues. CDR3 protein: CASSPPGTDPYEQYF. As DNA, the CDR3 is TGTGCCAGCTCACCGCCCGGGACAGACCCCTACGAGCAGTACTTC.

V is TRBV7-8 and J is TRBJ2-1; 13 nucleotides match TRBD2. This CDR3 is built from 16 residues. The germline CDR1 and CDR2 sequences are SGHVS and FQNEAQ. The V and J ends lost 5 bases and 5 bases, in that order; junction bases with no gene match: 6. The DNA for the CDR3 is TGTGCCAGCAGCCTCTGGACTAGCGGGAGCCACAATGAGCAGTTCTTC. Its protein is CASSLWTSGSHNEQFF.

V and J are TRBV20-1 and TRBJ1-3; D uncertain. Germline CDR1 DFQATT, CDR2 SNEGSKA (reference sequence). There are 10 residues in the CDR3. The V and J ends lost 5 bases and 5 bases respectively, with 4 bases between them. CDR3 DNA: TGCAGTGCTGGACGAAACACCATATATTTT. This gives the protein CSAGRNTIYF.

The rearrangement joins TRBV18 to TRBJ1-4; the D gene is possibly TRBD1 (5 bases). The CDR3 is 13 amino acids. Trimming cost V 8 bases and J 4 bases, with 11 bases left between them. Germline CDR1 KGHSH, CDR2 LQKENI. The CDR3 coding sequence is TGTGCCAGCACAACAGGACTTAATGAAAAACTGTTTTTT. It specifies CASTTGLNEKLFF.